The 11 T cell receptor beta chains below were found in one sample sequenced in a study of beta chain features in type 1 diabetes. No antigen has been identified for these receptors. Study results and caveats: Moderate yet significant TCRB CDR3 shortening was seen in Type 1 diabetes patients in all four CD4+ subsets.

The authors reverse transcribed all of the isolated RNA, so sequencing captured expressed TCRB transcripts. Sequencing was performed with immunoSEQ multiplex PCR; in TCRdb, only in-frame clones are kept and a portion is missing. This table has roughly 260,000 clones, approximately 10% appearing once. The sequencing input was naive CD4+ T cells from blood. Receptors were obtained from a young man with type 1 diabetes.

This clone was seen more than once but under ten times. This chain joins TRBV28 and TRBJ2-7; the match to TRBD1 covers 10 bases. The V gene's germline CDR1 is MDHEN and CDR2 SYDVKM. The V and J ends lost 6 bases and 4 bases, in that order; junction bases with no gene match: 6. The CDR3 runs to 14 residues. CDR3 in amino acids: CASRPGTGDYEQYF. The CDR3 bases are TGTGCCAGCAGGCCCGGGACAGGGGATTACGAGCAGTACTTC. Full variable domain (missing parts from reference TRBV28 and TRBJ2-7): DVKVTQSSRYLVKRTGEKVFLECVQDMDHENMFWYRQDPGLGLRLIYFSYDVKMKEKGDIPEGYSVSREKKERFSLILESASTNQTSMYLCASRPGTGDYEQYFGPGTRLTVT.

The V call is TRBV9, the J call TRBJ1-1; 7 bases agree with TRBD1. V was clipped by 4 bases and J by 4 bases; unmatched bases: 10. Germline CDR1 is SGDLS and CDR2 is YYNGEE. This CDR3 region has 15 residues. For the CDR3, the DNA is TGTGCCAGCAGCCCGACGGACAGGTTTGGCACTGAAGCTTTCTTT. Residues: CASSPTDRFGTEAFF. Drawing the rest from reference TRBV9 and TRBJ1-1, the complete variable domain is DSGVTQTPKHLITATGQRVTLRCSPRSGDLSVYWYQQSLDQGLQFLIQYYNGEERAKGNILERFSAQQFPDLHSELNLSSLELGDSALYFCASSPTDRFGTEAFFGQGTRLTVV.

This clone was detected only a few times. The chain has TRBV7-2 and TRBJ2-2; D is possibly TRBD2 (6 bases). The CDR3 is 14 residues long. Germline V gene lookup returns CDR1 SGHTA and CDR2 FQGNSA. The germline V and J ends were trimmed by 4 bases and 7 bases, with 13 bases remaining between them. CDR3 in amino acids: CASSYGPGGGELFF. The CDR3 DNA is TGTGCCAGCAGCTACGGGCCCGGGGGCGGGGAGCTGTTTTTT.

This clone has more than one count but fewer than ten. The chain uses TRBV30 and TRBJ1-1; TRBD1 matches 9 bases. Germline-derived CDR1 and CDR2 are GTSNPN and SVGIG (reference sequence). The trim removed 1 base at V and 10 bases at J, leaving 13 bases unmatched. The CDR3 totals 15 residues. The CDR3 DNA sequence: TGTGCCTGGAGTGCAGGAGGACAGGGGCTTACAGGAGCTTTCTTT. Its translation is CAWSAGGQGLTGAFF.

This clone appeared a few times. V gene TRBV5-4 combines with J gene TRBJ2-5, with a possible D match to TRBD2 (6 bases). Germline CDR1 reads SGHNT; CDR2 reads YYREEE (reference sequence). Trimming pared 1 base from V and 1 base from J, leaving 11 bases between. The CDR3 is made up of 15 amino acids. The CDR3 region is CASSLRSGVQETQYF. CDR3 sequence (DNA): TGTGCCAGCAGCTTGAGGTCGGGGGTCCAAGAGACCCAGTACTTC.

The chain is built from TRBV7-9 and TRBJ2-2; 7 positions match TRBD2. The CDR3 sequence is 14 residues long. Germline values: CDR1 SEHNR, CDR2 FQNEAQ (reference sequence). With V trimmed by 3 bases and J by 7 bases, 5 bases remained unmatched. The CDR3 sequence: CASSFSGGRGELFF. The DNA of the CDR3 is TGTGCCAGCAGCTTCTCGGGGGGTCGCGGGGAGCTGTTTTTT.

V and J are TRBV2 and TRBJ1-2, with TRBD1 matching over 7 bases. Looked up from germline, CDR1 is SNHLY and CDR2 is FYNNEI. Trimming took 6 bases from V and 8 from J; bases not matched to a gene: 12. The CDR3 consists of 14 residues. The CDR3 nucleotides read TGTGCCAGCAGGGGAACGACAGGGATGGGGGGCTACACCTTC. Amino acids: CASRGTTGMGGYTF.

This clone was detected only a few times. Different DNA sequences within this sample yield the same CDR3. J is TRBJ2-3 and V is TRBV29-1; possibly TRBD2 for D (7 bases). The CDR3 contains 12 residues. Trimming removed 4 bases from V and 6 bases from J, with 11 bases in between. CDR1 SQVTM and CDR2 ANQGSEA come from the germline V gene. The CDR3 DNA sequence: TGCAGCGTTGCGGGGGGCGGGGATACGCAGTATTTT. Translation gives CSVAGGGDTQYF.

The V call is TRBV7-8, the J call TRBJ1-2; D possibly corresponds to TRBD1 (5 bases). CDR1 is SGHVS, CDR2 FQNEAQ, per germline. The CDR3 extends over 13 amino acids. V shed 5 bases and J shed 8 bases, with 15 bases lying between them. The CDR3 reads CASSPNQGLGYTF. The CDR3 coding sequence is TGTGCCAGCAGCCCCAATCAGGGTTTAGGCTACACCTTC.

The sample holds a few counts of this clone. The gene calls are TRBV7-6 and TRBJ2-1; D is ambiguous. Germline lookup yields CDR1 SGHVS and CDR2 FNYEAQ. V shed 5 bases and J shed 0 bases, with 11 bases lying between them. The CDR3 extends over 15 amino acids. Written as DNA, the CDR3 is TGTGCCAGCAGCGTACGTCTGAGCTCCTACAATGAGCAGTTCTTC. Its translation is CASSVRLSSYNEQFF.

The chain has TRBV7-2 and TRBJ2-1, with D uncertain. This CDR3 comprises 14 residues. V shed 5 bases and J shed 0 bases, with 8 bases lying between them. The germline gives CDR1 SGHTA, CDR2 FQGNSA. CDR3 DNA: TGTGCCAGCAGCCTCGAGAGCTCCTACAATGAGCAGTTCTTC. Translation: CASSLESSYNEQFF.